This passage covers 22 T cell receptor beta chains from one sample sequenced in a study of T cell responses to AZD1222 COVID-19 vaccine. Profiling relied on immunoSEQ multiplex PCR, and the TCRdb table lists in-frame clones only, not all of them. Of 150,000 to 180,000 clones in the sample, about 87% were seen once. The sequences come from peripheral blood, collected on day 0 of AZD1222 vaccination. Receptors were obtained from an adult in good health.

This clone was observed once. The sample contains more than one DNA sequence encoding this CDR3. The CDR3 protein is CATSRVRGYEQYF. CDR3 nucleotide sequence: TGTGCCACCAGCAGAGTGCGGGGCTACGAGCAGTACTTC. V usage is TRBV15 and J usage is TRBJ2-7; the D gene is possibly TRBD2 (6 bases). The CDR3 covers 13 residues. The V and J ends lost 1 base and 3 bases respectively, with 7 bases between them. CDR1 is LNHNV and CDR2 is YYDKDF in the germline V gene (reference sequence).

The chain links TRBV7-2 to TRBJ1-5; possibly TRBD1 for D (5 bases). Germline V gene data show CDR1 as SGHTA and CDR2 as FQGNSA. The V end was cut by 3 bases, the J end by 0 bases, with 9 bases between. This CDR3 comprises 15 residues. In nucleotides, the CDR3 is TGTGCCAGCAGCTTCCAGGGTCATAGCAATCAGCCCCAGCATTTT. Translating it yields CASSFQGHSNQPQHF. Based on the CDR3 plus reference TRBV7-2 and TRBJ1-5, the full variable domain is GAGVSQSPSNKVTEKGKDVELRCDPISGHTALYWYRQSLGQGLEFLIYFQGNSAPDKSGLPSDRFSAERTGGSVSTLTIQRTQQEDSAVYLCASSFQGHSNQPQHFGDGTRLSIL.

The chain recombines TRBV5-6 with TRBJ1-1, with D perhaps matching TRBD1 (5 bases). CDR1 and CDR2 from the germline V gene are SGHDT and YYEEEE. V was cut by 0 bases and J by 1 base, with 10 bases left in between. The CDR3 spans 15 residues. The CDR3 sequence is CASSLVQGKNTEAFF. The CDR3 coding sequence is TGTGCCAGCAGCTTGGTTCAGGGCAAGAACACTGAAGCTTTCTTT.

The J gene is TRBJ1-2, the V gene TRBV4-1; D unclear. Trimming removed 1 base from V and 1 base from J, with 10 bases in between. The CDR3 is 15 amino acids. The germline V gene has CDR1 MGHRA and CDR2 YSYEKL. CDR3 nucleotide sequence: TGCGCCAGCAGCCAAGCTGACACCATTAACTATGGCTACACCTTC. This encodes CASSQADTINYGYTF.

V gene TRBV29-1 combines with J gene TRBJ2-5; 9 positions agree with TRBD2. CDR1 is SQVTM, CDR2 ANQGSEA, per germline. The CDR3 is made up of 15 amino acids. With V trimmed by 7 bases and J by 7 bases, 16 bases remained unmatched. CDR3: CSASFGLAGMGTQYF. The CDR3 coding sequence is TGCAGCGCCAGCTTCGGGCTAGCGGGGATGGGGACCCAGTACTTC.

The chain recombines TRBV7-9 with TRBJ1-6; the D is unclear. V lost 5 bases to trimming and J lost 8 bases, with 10 bases between them. Germline assignment: CDR1 SEHNR and CDR2 FQNEAQ (reference sequence). The CDR3 loop spans 13 amino acids. The CDR3 protein is CASSPREYSPLHF. CDR3 DNA: TGTGCCAGCAGCCCGAGGGAGTATTCACCCCTCCACTTT.

The rearrangement uses TRBV5-4 and TRBJ1-2, with a tentative D call TRBD1 (6 bases). Germline loops: CDR1 SGHNT, CDR2 YYREEE (reference sequence). Trimming removed 4 bases at V and 9 bases at J, with 16 bases between. The length of the CDR3 is 13 residues. Here the CDR3 reads CASSPGPGDRYTF. The CDR3 DNA sequence: TGTGCCAGCAGCCCTGGGCCAGGGGATCGCTACACCTTC.

This clone was detected a few times. V is TRBV28 and J is TRBJ1-4; no clear D gene. Trimming removed 6 bases at V and 4 bases at J, with 9 bases between. The CDR3 runs to 13 residues. Germline V gene sequence: CDR1 MDHEN, CDR2 SYDVKM. CDR3 bases: TGTGCCAGCAGGCGGACCCATAATGAAAAACTGTTTTTT. Its protein product is CASRRTHNEKLFF.

V usage is TRBV6-2 or TRBV6-3 and J usage is TRBJ1-1; D is unclear. V lost 4 bases and J lost 0, with 6 bases in between. The CDR3 runs to 13 residues. Germline V gives CDR1 MNHEY, CDR2 SVGEGT. The CDR3: CASSSPVNTEAFF. As DNA, the CDR3 is TGTGCCAGCAGTTCCCCAGTGAACACTGAAGCTTTCTTT.

V usage is TRBV5-1 and J usage is TRBJ2-1, with D possibly TRBD2 on 5 matching bases. The CDR3 length is 13 residues. The V gene's germline CDR1 is SGHRS and CDR2 YFSETQ. The germline V and J ends were trimmed by 3 bases and 10 bases, with 14 bases remaining between them. CDR3 DNA sequence: TGCGCCAGCAGCTCTGGACCCACGGGGGAGCAGTTCTTC. It codes for CASSSGPTGEQFF.

V and J are TRBV4-3 and TRBJ1-2; possible D gene TRBD1, 5 bases. The V gene's germline CDR1 is LGHNA and CDR2 YSLEER. The V gene lost 3 bases and the J gene lost 5 bases, with 16 bases spanning the gap. This CDR3 region has 15 residues. CDR3 in DNA: TGCGCCAGCAGCCAGTCCCGCGGGACCAGTTATGGCTACACCTTC. Translating gives CASSQSRGTSYGYTF.

The chain couples TRBV7-2 to TRBJ1-2, with TRBD1 as a possible D gene (5 bases). Trimming left V 1 base short and J 4 bases short, with 10 bases between. This CDR3 contains 14 residues. Germline assignment: CDR1 SGHTA and CDR2 FQGNSA. Here the CDR3 reads CASSLDRSAYGYTF. In DNA form, the CDR3 reads TGTGCCAGCAGCTTAGACAGGAGCGCCTATGGCTACACCTTC.

V gene TRBV27 combines with J gene TRBJ1-5, with TRBD1 as a possible D gene (5 bases). Between the trimmed V and J ends, which lost 4 bases and 5 bases, there was a span of 9 bases. The V gene's germline CDR1 is MNHEY and CDR2 SMNVEV (reference sequence). There are 13 residues in the CDR3. The CDR3 DNA sequence: TGTGCCAGCAGTTCCGGGGCCCATCAGCCCCAGCATTTT. Its translation: CASSSGAHQPQHF.

In the case of this clone: At the DNA level, this CDR3 is encoded by other sequences in the same sample as well. The V and J genes are TRBV7-2 and TRBJ1-5, with a weak D call TRBD1 (6 bases). The CDR3 extends over 15 amino acids. The germline gives CDR1 SGHTA, CDR2 FQGNSA. The ends were cut back, 1 base at V and 3 bases at J, with 10 bases in the middle. CDR3 region: CASSLDRVSNQPQHF. CDR3 DNA: TGTGCCAGCAGCTTAGACAGGGTGTCCAATCAGCCCCAGCATTTT.

The count of this clone is one. The V and J genes are TRBV6-2 or TRBV6-3 and TRBJ2-7; D uncertain. The CDR3 runs 16 residues. CDR1 and CDR2 (germline): MNHEY, SVGEGT. V lost 6 bases to trimming and J lost 1 base, with 19 bases between them. The CDR3 is CASSETTSALSYEQYF. For the CDR3, the DNA is TGTGCCAGCAGCGAGACGACATCGGCGTTGTCCTACGAGCAGTACTTC.

A single count supports this clone. The chain links TRBV5-4 to TRBJ1-5, with 7 nucleotides matching TRBD1. CDR1 SGHNT and CDR2 YYREEE come from the germline V gene (reference sequence). The CDR3 sequence is 14 residues long. Unmatched junction bases numbered 5, after V lost 2 bases and J lost 6 bases. CDR3 protein: CASSLGGMGQPQHF. CDR3 bases: TGTGCCAGCAGCTTAGGGGGCATGGGTCAGCCCCAGCATTTT.

A few counts support this clone. The chain links TRBV4-3 to TRBJ2-4; possibly TRBD2 for D (5 bases). The CDR3 extends over 18 amino acids. V lost 1 base to trimming and J lost 1 base, with 17 bases between them. Germline V gene lookup returns CDR1 LGHNA and CDR2 YSLEER. CDR3 coding DNA: TGCGCCAGCAGCCAAGCGGAGGCCTTTCAAGGGGCCAAAAACATTCAGTACTTC. This gives the protein CASSQAEAFQGAKNIQYF.

The rearrangement joins TRBV9 to TRBJ1-2; D is undetermined. The CDR3 is 13 amino acids. Trimming stripped 4 bases from V and 8 bases from J, with 15 bases between. Germline V CDR1 and CDR2: SGDLS, YYNGEE. The CDR3 loop is CASSPPWPGGYTF. CDR3 DNA: TGTGCCAGCAGCCCACCCTGGCCGGGCGGCTACACCTTC.

In regard to this clone: This sample also contains other DNA sequences that code for the same CDR3. The rearrangement links TRBV5-1 to TRBJ1-4; D unclear. The CDR3 is 13 residues long. V was trimmed by 0 bases and J by 7 bases, leaving 7 bases between them. From germline, CDR1 is SGHRS and CDR2 YFSETQ. CDR3 loop: CASSLGTAEKLFF. DNA of the CDR3: TGCGCCAGCAGCTTGGGGACGGCTGAAAAACTGTTTTTT.

The chain carries TRBV2 and TRBJ2-2; maybe TRBD2 (5 bases). This CDR3 has 14 amino acids. V lost 6 bases and J 3 bases, leaving 11 bases between the germline ends. Germline lookup yields CDR1 SNHLY and CDR2 FYNNEI. DNA for the CDR3: TGTGCCAGCAGGGCCTCCGGGGACACCGGGGAGCTGTTTTTT. Its protein product is CASRASGDTGELFF.

The chain employs TRBV6-5 and TRBJ1-5, with D perhaps matching TRBD1 (6 bases). Germline assignment: CDR1 MNHEY and CDR2 SVGAGI. There are 13 residues in the CDR3. The germline V and J ends were trimmed by 6 bases and 5 bases, with 11 bases remaining between them. The CDR3 loop is CASRQGFHQPQHF. CDR3 in DNA: TGTGCCAGCAGACAGGGATTCCATCAGCCCCAGCATTTT.

The J gene is TRBJ1-6, the V gene TRBV7-9; 9 bases agree with TRBD1. CDR1 and CDR2 from the germline V gene are SEHNR and FQNEAQ (reference sequence). The CDR3 covers 14 residues. With V trimmed by 5 bases and J by 14 bases, 10 bases remained unmatched. CDR3 amino acids: CASSAGTGSGSLHF. The DNA for the CDR3 is TGTGCCAGCAGCGCCGGGACAGGGAGTGGGTCCCTCCACTTT.